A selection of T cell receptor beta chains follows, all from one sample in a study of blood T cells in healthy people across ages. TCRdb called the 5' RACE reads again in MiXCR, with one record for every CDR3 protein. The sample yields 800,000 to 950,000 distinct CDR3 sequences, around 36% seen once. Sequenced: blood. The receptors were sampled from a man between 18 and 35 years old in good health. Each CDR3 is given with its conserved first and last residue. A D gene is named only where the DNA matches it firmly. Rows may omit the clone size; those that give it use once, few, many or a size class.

CDR3 DNA: TGTGCCAGCAGTTTTGTGCAAACTAATGAAAAACTGTTTTTT
CDR3 protein: CASSFVQTNEKLFF
J gene: TRBJ1-4
CDR3 length: 14
D gene: NA
V gene: TRBV28
clone size: few

CDR3 DNA: TGCAGTGCTAGAGGGAGCAGCGGACTGTACCAAGAGACCCAGTACTTC
CDR3 protein: CSARGSSGLYQETQYF
J gene: TRBJ2-5
CDR3 length: 16
D gene: NA
V gene: TRBV20-1
clone size: few

CDR3 DNA: TGCGCCAGCAGCGCCACAGGGGGTGGTGGCAATCAGCCCCAGCATTTT
CDR3 protein: CASSATGGGGNQPQHF
J gene: TRBJ1-5
CDR3 length: 16
D gene: TRBD1
V gene: TRBV4-1
clone size: few

CDR3 DNA: TGTGCCAGCAGCCAGCCGGATGGTCTTTATGGCTACACCTTC
CDR3 protein: CASSQPDGLYGYTF
J gene: TRBJ1-2
CDR3 length: 14
D gene: NA
V gene: TRBV14
clone size: NA

CDR3 DNA: TGCAGTGCTAGAGATCAAAGACTAGCGGGGGCCCCTGAGCAGTTCTTC
CDR3 protein: CSARDQRLAGAPEQFF
J gene: TRBJ2-1
CDR3 length: 16
D gene: TRBD2
V gene: TRBV20-1
clone size: NA

CDR3 DNA: TGTGCCAGCAGCTTTGGTGGGGGACACTCGAACACTGAAGCTTTCTTT
CDR3 protein: CASSFGGGHSNTEAFF
J gene: TRBJ1-1
CDR3 length: 16
D gene: NA
V gene: TRBV7-9
clone size: NA

CDR3 DNA: TGCAGTTCGACAGAGTCCTCTGGGGCCAACGTCCTGACTTTC
CDR3 protein: CSSTESSGANVLTF
J gene: TRBJ2-6
CDR3 length: 14
D gene: NA
V gene: TRBV20-1
clone size: NA

CDR3 DNA: TGTGCCAGCAGCCGCGACCCCAGCTCTGGAAACACCATATATTTT
CDR3 protein: CASSRDPSSGNTIYF
J gene: TRBJ1-3
CDR3 length: 15
D gene: NA
V gene: TRBV5-6
clone size: NA

CDR3 DNA: TGTGCCAGCAGCTCAGTAGCGGGGGGGGATGCGCAGTATTTT
CDR3 protein: CASSSVAGGDAQYF
J gene: TRBJ2-3
CDR3 length: 14
D gene: TRBD2
V gene: TRBV11-1
clone size: NA

CDR3 DNA: TGTGCCAGCAGCCACGGGATGCTACGGATTAATGAGCAGTACTTC
CDR3 protein: CASSHGMLRINEQYF
J gene: TRBJ2-5
CDR3 length: 15
D gene: NA
V gene: TRBV7-2
clone size: few

CDR3 DNA: TGTGCCAGCAGCTCCGACGATCGCGGGGCGAGGCCAGATACGCAGTATTTT
CDR3 protein: CASSSDDRGARPDTQYF
J gene: TRBJ2-3
CDR3 length: 17
D gene: NA
V gene: TRBV7-2
clone size: NA

CDR3 DNA: TGTGCCAGCAGCTTACTCGTATCGGGACAAGAGACCCAGTACTTC
CDR3 protein: CASSLLVSGQETQYF
J gene: TRBJ2-5
CDR3 length: 15
D gene: NA
V gene: TRBV7-9
clone size: NA

CDR3 DNA: TGCGCCAGCAGGCACGGGCGGGGAATCAACAATGAGCAGTTCTTC
CDR3 protein: CASRHGRGINNEQFF
J gene: TRBJ2-1
CDR3 length: 15
D gene: NA
V gene: TRBV5-1
clone size: many

CDR3 DNA: TGTGCCAGCAGCCCGATCACTAGCATCTCTGAGCAGTTCTTC
CDR3 protein: CASSPITSISEQFF
J gene: TRBJ2-1
CDR3 length: 14
D gene: NA
V gene: TRBV5-5
clone size: NA

CDR3 DNA: TGCAGTGCCTGGACAGGGTTCTTGAATACGCAGTATTTT
CDR3 protein: CSAWTGFLNTQYF
J gene: TRBJ2-3
CDR3 length: 13
D gene: TRBD1
V gene: TRBV20-1
clone size: few

CDR3 DNA: TGCGCCAGCAGCCACAGACAGGGCTGGGAAAAACTGTTTTTT
CDR3 protein: CASSHRQGWEKLFF
J gene: TRBJ1-4
CDR3 length: 14
D gene: TRBD1
V gene: TRBV4-3
clone size: few